This TCR beta chain was profiled in a study of beta chain features in type 1 diabetes (dated by TCRdb to 2017 to 2018). About the full investigation: Mean age, gender distribution, total cell number and subset yield were not different between patients and healthy donors. Across all samples, fewer than 110,000,000 sorted cells were examined, and cell number per subset correlated strongly with RNA yield. In the study, TCRB repertoires of sorted circulating CD4+ T cell subsets from recently diagnosed type 1 diabetes patients were compared with those of matched healthy donors. Naive and central memory subsets were obtained from all 28 donors, but regulatory and stem cell-like memory subsets were isolated from only 8 patients and roughly 8 healthy donors.

The High Capacity cDNA Reverse Transcription Kit was used to reverse transcribe all of the isolated RNA, meaning that expressed TCRB transcripts were what got sequenced. Deep immunoSEQ sequencing was applied to naive, central memory and regulatory T cell samples, giving an average of roughly 3.5 million total reads per sample. Sorted cells were lysed in RLT buffer and RNA was extracted with DNase-treated RNeasy Micro or Mini kits, depending on cell number. To prevent cross-contamination, each cell subset was processed individually, whereas patient and healthy donor samples were processed jointly. The immunoSEQ multiplex PCR was used to amplify TCRB sequences from cDNA, yielding 87-bp fragments that span the CDR3 region. The amplicons were sequenced using the Illumina HiSeq platform. In the authors' own workflow: Synthetic template baselines were used to correct PCR bias computationally, reads within Hamming distance 2 were collapsed, and singletons that could not be merged were discarded. Reads were aligned to IMGT to assign V, D and J genes, CDR3 length, and insertions or deletions at six rearrangement sites. Within each subset, clonotype counts were normalized to the number of sorted cells before true diversity and Gini coefficients were calculated with the tcR R package. Repertoire sharing was quantified using the overlap coefficient calculated on TCRB nucleotide sequences. Not all clones reach the TCRdb copy of this immuneACCESS table, which keeps in-frame sequences only. Checked studies attribute under half of the gap to unresolved V genes and leave the rest unexplained. V and J calls and clone size are those listed in that table; D and trimming were worked out from the DNA. The sample includes hundreds of thousands of clones, with around 9.3% observed a single time. The top ten clonotypes cover 1% of the sample.

In its sample, this clone was seen a few times. There is no known antigen for this receptor. No qualities accompany the bases; no much larger clone lies one base away. Germline trimming amounts to 5 bases on V and 2 bases on J, with 11 as the count of junction bases outside the gene matches. According to the germline V gene, CDR1 reads SGHTA and CDR2 reads FQGNSA. Counted from cysteine to phenylalanine, this CDR3 has 17 amino acids. Only the CDR3 region is kept as DNA, spanning 51 bases read in frame from base 1. The study at large found these results: PCR might favor shorter templates, but patient and control samples were amplified and corrected together, so any skew would affect both groups equally. At VDJ recombination sites, type 1 diabetes patients had fewer insertions and more deleted nucleotides, which implies abnormalities in thymic rearrangement. In all four CD4+ subsets, TCRB CDR3 length was moderately but significantly shorter in type 1 diabetes patients. Only small numbers of individuals were included in the HLA sub-analyses, which left unresolved whether HLA type had any influence on TCRB rearrangement. Naive, central memory and regulatory TCRB repertoires appeared to be more alike among patients than among healthy donors. Because cDNA was sequenced instead of genomic DNA, activated cells with high expression could be over-represented, although the groups did not differ in activation or CD3 levels.

Each donor gave one peripheral blood draw, roughly 110 mL on average, collected into heparinised tubes. Naive, central memory, regulatory and stem cell-like memory CD4+ T cells were sorted on a BD FACSAria II using a panel including CD45RO, CCR7, CD25, CD127, CD95 and CD27. All sorted populations exceeded 95% purity. PBMCs were isolated immediately by Lymphoprep density gradient centrifugation and stained directly without culture. Samples were stained and sorted in pairs, with one healthy donor and one patient per experiment, so that batch effects were minimized. The specimen was central memory CD4+ T cells from blood. Rearrangement joined TRBV7-2 to TRBJ2-3, with 9 junctional bases fitting TRBD2. The receptor was isolated from a man aged 25-40 years with type 1 diabetes. CDR3 loop: CASSRMSGGLPTDTQYF. The sequenced DNA: TGTGCCAGCAGCCGGATGAGCGGGGGGCTTCCCACAGATACGCAGTATTTT.